This TCR beta chain is from a study of blood T cell repertoires in COVID-19. Study as a whole: Sample material is recorded as cDNA or gDNA derived from T cells, B-cell-depleted T cells, or PBMCs.

This clone was detected only once. Methods used by the authors: Estimates of nucleated cell counts were drawn from the amplification of reference gene primers. Generated by immunoSEQ multiplex PCR, the TCRdb table keeps only in-frame clones and is missing some. V, J and clone size derive from that table, while D and trimming were established from the DNA sequence. Of 450,000 or so clones in the sample, 89% were seen once. V was shortened by 1 base and J by 2 bases, with 13 bases between the two germline ends. Germline lookup yields CDR1 SGHAT and CDR2 FQDESV (reference sequence). This CDR3 comprises 16 residues. In Seattle, patients joined the study during active infection and were tracked longitudinally.

The sequenced sample was peripheral blood. The rearrangement uses TRBV11-1 and TRBJ2-3; a weak D match, TRBD2 (5 bases). The clonotype originates from a man in his late teens or twenties with COVID-19, enrolled during active disease. The CDR3 DNA reads as TGTGCCAGCAGCTTAGGACGGGATTACTCCACAGATACGCAGTATTTT. As protein: CASSLGRDYSTDTQYF.